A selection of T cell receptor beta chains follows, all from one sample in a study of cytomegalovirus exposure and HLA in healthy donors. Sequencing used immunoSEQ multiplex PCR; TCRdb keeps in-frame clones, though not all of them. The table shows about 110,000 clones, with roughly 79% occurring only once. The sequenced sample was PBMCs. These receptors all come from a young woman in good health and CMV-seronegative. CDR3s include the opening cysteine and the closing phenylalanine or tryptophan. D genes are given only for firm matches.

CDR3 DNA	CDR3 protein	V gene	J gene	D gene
TGTGCCACCAGCAGAGCCCGGGACAGGGAAAATCAGCCCCAGCATTTT	CATSRARDRENQPQHF	TRBV15	TRBJ1-5	TRBD1
TGTGCCACCAGCAGAGGCGAGGATCGGGACACTGAAGCTTTCTTT	CATSRGEDRDTEAFF	TRBV15	TRBJ1-1	.
TGTGCCAGCAGCCCCTCCGGAGGACTAGCGGGAGTTTACGAGCAGTACTTC	CASSPSGGLAGVYEQYF	TRBV5-6	TRBJ2-7	TRBD2
TGCGCCAGCAGCACCTTCTCCGGTAGGAACACTGAAGCTTTCTTT	CASSTFSGRNTEAFF	TRBV5-1	TRBJ1-1	.
TGCGCCAGCAGCTGGCGAGGGAACACTGAAGCTTTCTTT	CASSWRGNTEAFF	TRBV4-3	TRBJ1-1	.
TGTGCCAGCAGAAGGGGTGGGGCTGAAGCTTTCTTT	CASRRGGAEAFF	TRBV27	TRBJ1-1	.
TGCGCCAGCAGCTCGGGGACTAGCGGGACCTACGAGCAGTACTTC	CASSSGTSGTYEQYF	TRBV5-1	TRBJ2-7	TRBD2
TGTGCCGGGGACTCTTTAGTCCCTAGCACAGATACGCAGTATTTT	CAGDSLVPSTDTQYF	TRBV2	TRBJ2-3	.
TGTGCCAGCAGTTTCGGGTCCACAGATACGCAGTATTTT	CASSFGSTDTQYF	TRBV28	TRBJ2-3	.
TGTGCCAGCAGTGTCATCCCTAGCGGGGGGGGATACGAGCAGTACTTC	CASSVIPSGGGYEQYF	TRBV27	TRBJ2-7	TRBD2
TGTGCCAGTACCCCGGGAGGGGCAGCCTACGAGCAGTACTTC	CASTPGGAAYEQYF	TRBV7-2	TRBJ2-7	TRBD2